The sequence of this TCR beta chain was determined in a study of HIV-infected patients and healthy controls. The sample holds many counts of this clonotype. V lost 4 bases and J 0 bases, leaving 13 bases between the germline ends. Germline CDR1 is SQVTM and CDR2 is ANQGSEA. This CDR3 comprises 16 residues. TCRdb processed the 5' RACE reads anew with MiXCR; each CDR3 protein has one entry. The data contain around 58,000 distinct CDR3 sequences, 15% to 20% of them singletons. This sequence joins TRBV29-1 and TRBJ1-6; unclear D gene. The source of this sequence is a human donor in good health. The sequenced sample was CD4+ T cells from blood. CDR3 protein: CSVAEDRSSYNSPLHF. The CDR3 coding sequence is TGCAGCGTTGCGGAGGACCGCAGCTCCTATAATTCACCCCTCCACTTT.